The 22 T cell receptor beta chains listed next were all sequenced from one sample in a study of blood T cell repertoires in COVID-19. Measured with immunoSEQ multiplex PCR; TCRdb has only the in-frame clones, and not every one. Here the sample spans 75,000 to 100,000 clones, around 90% being singletons. Sequencing was done on a sample of peripheral blood. Every receptor here comes from a man between 65 and 85 years old with acute or convalescent COVID-19.

The V call is TRBV6-5, the J call TRBJ2-7, with D hard to call. The V end lost 6 bases, the J end lost 2 bases, and 17 bases lay between the germline ends. Germline lookup yields CDR1 MNHEY and CDR2 SVGAGI. The CDR3 sequence is 15 residues long. The CDR3 reads CASSPSPINPYEQYV. CDR3 DNA: TGTGCCAGCAGCCCGAGTCCGATCAACCCCTACGAGCAGTACGTC.

The chain combines TRBV9 with TRBJ1-1; D possibly corresponds to TRBD1 (5 bases). Between the trimmed V and J ends, which lost 6 bases and 0 bases, there was a span of 18 bases. CDR1 and CDR2 from the germline V gene are SGDLS and YYNGEE. This CDR3 comprises 16 residues. CDR3 in amino acids: CASTPGGVRVNTEAFF. The CDR3 coding sequence is TGTGCCAGCACCCCCGGAGGGGTGAGGGTGAACACTGAAGCTTTCTTT.

The V gene is TRBV6-5, the J gene TRBJ2-3; D is perhaps TRBD2 (7 bases). The germline V gene encodes CDR1 MNHEY and CDR2 SVGAGI. Trimming pared 8 bases from V and 1 base from J, leaving 16 bases between. The CDR3 covers 15 residues. In DNA, the CDR3 is TGTGCCAGCTGCTTTGGGGGGGCGGGCACAGATACGCAGTATTTT. Amino acids: CASCFGGAGTDTQYF.

The CDR3 region is CASSLVGGLGTFGTQYF. In nucleotides, the CDR3 is TGTGCCAGCAGCTTAGTGGGGGGGCTAGGAACGTTTGGGACCCAGTACTTC. V usage is TRBV11-2 and J usage is TRBJ2-5; possibly TRBD2 for D (7 bases). Germline assignment: CDR1 SGHAT and CDR2 FQNNGV. The V gene lost 1 base and the J gene lost 7 bases, with 22 bases spanning the gap. The CDR3 covers 17 residues.

V usage is TRBV5-4 and J usage is TRBJ1-1; a weak D match, TRBD1 (5 bases). This CDR3 has 13 residues. V was shortened by 3 bases and J by 6 bases, with 12 bases between the two germline ends. The germline CDR1 and CDR2 sequences are SGHNT and YYREEE (reference sequence). Here the CDR3 reads CASSSAQGPEAFF. The DNA of the CDR3 is TGTGCCAGCAGCTCTGCTCAGGGCCCTGAAGCTTTCTTT.

The chain is built from TRBV3-1 (or the pseudogene TRBV3-2) and TRBJ2-2; 7 bases line up with TRBD2. The CDR3 has 17 amino acids. V was clipped by 2 bases and J by 2 bases; unmatched bases: 8. The germline V gene encodes CDR1 LGHDT and CDR2 YNNKEL (reference sequence). CDR3 sequence reads: CASSQPPTSTNTGELFF. The CDR3 DNA is TGTGCCAGCAGCCAACCTCCGACTAGCACCAACACCGGGGAGCTGTTTTTT.

The chain couples TRBV15 to TRBJ2-1; perhaps TRBD1 as D (5 bases). Germline CDR1 is LNHNV and CDR2 is YYDKDF (reference sequence). V was cut by 4 bases and J by 12 bases, with 19 bases left in between. The CDR3 extends over 14 amino acids. The CDR3 region is CATSTLQAGIRQFF. CDR3 in DNA: TGTGCCACCAGCACCCTTCAAGCAGGGATCAGGCAGTTCTTC. The variable domain in full, with the rest retrieved from reference TRBV15 and TRBJ2-1, is DAMVIQNPRYQVTQFGKPVTLSCSQTLNHNVMYWYQQKSSQAPKLLFHYYDKDFNNEADTPDNFQSRRPNTSFCFLDIRSPGLGDTAMYLCATSTLQAGIRQFFGPGTRLTVL.

V is TRBV5-6 and J is TRBJ2-2; TRBD1 matches at 7 bases. V gave up 5 bases and J gave up 4 bases; unmatched junction bases: 2. The CDR3 sequence is 13 residues long. CDR1 is SGHDT, CDR2 YYEEEE, per germline. Written as DNA, the CDR3 is TGTGCCAGCAGTAGGACAGGCACCGGGGAGCTGTTTTTT. Translating it yields CASSRTGTGELFF.

Here the CDR3 reads CASSLRLANTGELFF. The DNA for the CDR3 is TGTGCCAGCAGCTTAAGGCTAGCGAACACCGGGGAGCTGTTTTTT. The gene calls are TRBV11-2 and TRBJ2-2; D is uncertain. Germline CDR1 SGHAT, CDR2 FQNNGV. The CDR3 length is 15 residues. Trimming cost V 2 bases and J 0 bases, with 7 bases left between them.

The V and J genes are TRBV11-2 and TRBJ1-4, with D unresolved. The germline V gene encodes CDR1 SGHAT and CDR2 FQNNGV. Trimming pared 4 bases from V and 8 bases from J, leaving 17 bases between. The CDR3 runs 15 residues. The CDR3 region is CASSSLGGSREKLFF. The DNA for the CDR3 is TGTGCCAGCAGCTCTCTGGGAGGGTCAAGGGAAAAACTGTTTTTT.

The V call is TRBV6-5, the J call TRBJ1-1, with D possibly being TRBD1 (5 bases). CDR3 length: 15 residues. With 5 bases removed from V and 1 base from J, the gap between germline ends came to 14 bases. CDR1 and CDR2 from the germline V gene are MNHEY and SVGAGI. The CDR3 DNA is TGTGCCAGCAGTCCGACCGTCGGGGGGAACACTGAAGCTTTCTTT. This gives the protein CASSPTVGGNTEAFF.

This clone was seen just once. The chain is built from TRBV3-1 (or the pseudogene TRBV3-2) and TRBJ1-2; 7 bases align to TRBD1. The CDR3 has 14 residues. Germline CDR1 reads LGHDT; CDR2 reads YNNKEL (reference sequence). J gave up 8 bases and V 4 bases, and 10 bases lay outside the gene matches. Here the CDR3 reads CASSLTGDGGGYTF. CDR3 DNA: TGTGCCAGCAGCCTCACAGGGGACGGAGGGGGCTACACCTTC.

The chain uses TRBV9 and TRBJ1-2; D call uncertain. The V end was cut by 4 bases, the J end by 4 bases, with 11 bases between. This CDR3 has 13 residues. CDR1 and CDR2 from the germline V gene are SGDLS and YYNGEE. In DNA, the CDR3 is TGTGCCAGCAGCTCCGCTCAGTCCTATGGCTACACCTTC. Its translation: CASSSAQSYGYTF.

This clone turned up a few times. The genes are TRBV21-1 and TRBJ2-2; the D segment call TRBD2 is taken from the table without a DNA check. TRBV21-1 corresponds to a pseudogene. The CDR3 totals 15 residues. The CDR3 region has the DNA TGTGCCAGCAGCAAAAGTTTAAGGAGAGGGGGGGAGCTGTTTTTT. Translated: CASSKSLRRGGELFF.

The gene calls are TRBV7-3 and TRBJ1-3, with 7 bases aligning to TRBD1. Germline V gene data show CDR1 as SGHTA and CDR2 as FQGTGA. The CDR3 has 15 residues. The V segment lost 2 bases and the J segment 0 bases; nucleotides outside the gene matches: 1. CDR3 sequence (DNA): TGTGCCAGCAGCTTAGACAGGGCCTCTGGAAACACCATATATTTT. Its translation: CASSLDRASGNTIYF.

The rearrangement uses TRBV4-2 and TRBJ2-6; D is undetermined. Trimming took off 0 bases at V and 0 bases at J, with 12 bases between the two ends. The length of the CDR3 is 18 residues. Looked up from germline, CDR1 is LGHNA and CDR2 is YNFKEQ. The CDR3 loop is CASSQEADSSSGANVLTF. Written as DNA, the CDR3 is TGTGCCAGCAGCCAAGAGGCCGACTCCAGCTCTGGGGCCAACGTCCTGACTTTC.

The V gene is TRBV28, the J gene TRBJ1-2; 7 bases fit TRBD1. Looked up from germline, CDR1 is MDHEN and CDR2 is SYDVKM. The CDR3 has 15 residues. Losses at the gene ends were 0 bases for V and 0 bases for J; bases not matched to a gene: 1. The CDR3 spells CASSLWGTANYGYTF. The DNA of the CDR3 is TGTGCCAGCAGTTTATGGGGGACAGCTAACTATGGCTACACCTTC.

The chain carries TRBV5-1 and TRBJ2-2, with 7 positions matching TRBD1. Germline CDR1 and CDR2: SGHRS and YFSETQ. Trimming at V came to 4 bases and at J to 3 bases, leaving 3 bases not matched to a gene. This CDR3 contains 14 residues. The CDR3 is CASSLTGDTGELFF. As DNA, the CDR3 is TGCGCCAGCAGCCTCACAGGGGACACCGGGGAGCTGTTTTTT.

The rearrangement uses TRBV28 and TRBJ1-1; D is possibly TRBD1 (6 bases). The CDR3 totals 14 residues. CDR1 is MDHEN, CDR2 SYDVKM, per germline. CDR3 residues: CAALTGLGNTEAFF. The CDR3 DNA follows: TGTGCTGCCCTCACAGGGTTGGGGAACACTGAAGCTTTCTTT. The entire variable domain, with the rest obtained from reference TRBV28 and TRBJ1-1, is as follows: DVKVTQSSRYLVKRTGEKVFLECVQDMDHENMFWYRQDPGLGLRLIYFSYDVKMKEKGDIPEGYSVSREKKERFSLILESASTNQTSMYLCAALTGLGNTEAFFGQGTRLTVV.

The V gene is TRBV6-5, the J gene TRBJ2-7; maybe TRBD1 (5 bases). With 0 bases removed from V and 0 bases from J, the gap between germline ends came to 12 bases. Germline values: CDR1 MNHEY, CDR2 SVGAGI. This CDR3 contains 16 residues. The CDR3 here is CASSYSGHRSSYEQYF. CDR3 sequence (DNA): TGTGCCAGCAGTTACTCCGGACACCGAAGCTCCTACGAGCAGTACTTC.

V gene TRBV2 combines with J gene TRBJ2-7, with a tentative D call TRBD1 (8 bases). Germline loops: CDR1 SNHLY, CDR2 FYNNEI. The CDR3 sequence is 15 residues long. The germline V and J ends were trimmed by 6 bases and 2 bases, with 17 bases remaining between them. In DNA form, the CDR3 reads TGTGCCAGCAGATTACAGGGGGGGCCCCCCTACGAGCAGTACGTC. Protein: CASRLQGGPPYEQYV.

In this sample, this clone turned up once. This chain uses TRBV19 with TRBJ2-3; unclear D gene. With 7 bases removed from V and 1 base from J, the gap between germline ends came to 15 bases. The CDR3 is 15 amino acids. Germline values: CDR1 LNHDA, CDR2 SQIVND (reference sequence). In nucleotides, the CDR3 is TGTGCCAGTACCCGATCCGGTCGGGGCACAGATACGCAGTATTTT. Residues: CASTRSGRGTDTQYF.